The 7 T cell receptor beta chains below all came from one sample that was sequenced in a study of identical twins. TCRdb itself ran the 5' RACE reads through MiXCR, one entry per CDR3 protein. The data show around 1.7 million distinct CDR3 sequences, around 33% seen once. Sequences were obtained from cord blood. These receptors all come from a newborn girl in good health.

The chain recombines TRBV6-1 with TRBJ1-5; 7 bases are a match to TRBD1. There are 14 residues in the CDR3. The germline V gene has CDR1 MNHNS and CDR2 SASEGT. The V segment lost 7 bases and the J segment 7 bases; nucleotides outside the gene matches: 10. CDR3: CASTWDSGRQPQHF. The CDR3 coding sequence is TGTGCCAGCACCTGGGACAGCGGGAGGCAGCCCCAGCATTTT.

The chain links TRBV2 to TRBJ1-6; 10 positions match TRBD1. J lost 10 bases, V lost 1 base, and 4 bases had no gene match. CDR1 is SNHLY, CDR2 FYNNEI, per germline. This CDR3 is 15 amino acids long. Here the CDR3 reads CASSEGTGGKSPLHF. CDR3 DNA sequence: TGTGCCAGCAGTGAAGGGACAGGGGGGAAATCACCCCTCCACTTT.

As to this clonotype: A much larger clone sits a single nucleotide away, making a read error possible. The chain links TRBV12-3 or TRBV12-4 to TRBJ2-1; tentative D call: TRBD2 (6 bases). CDR3 length equals 14 residues. V lost 3 bases, J lost 13 bases, and 19 bases lay in between. The CDR3 loop is CASSFGGMQETQFF. Written as DNA, the CDR3 is TGTGCCAGCAGTTTCGGAGGGATGCAAGAGACCCAGTTCTTC.

This clonotype was detected ten times or more. The rearrangement uses TRBV29-1 and TRBJ1-2, with D unresolved. V was clipped by 7 bases and J by 12 bases, with 9 bases between them. The germline V gene has CDR1 SQVTM and CDR2 ANQGSEA. This CDR3 has 8 amino acids. Here the CDR3 DNA reads TGCAGCGCTTGGCACGACACCTTC. This encodes CSAWHDTF.

This clonotype was seen a handful of times. The V and J genes are TRBV7-2 and TRBJ2-7, with D possibly matching TRBD2 (7 bases). The DNA end favors TRBJ2-5, so the J call may be wrong. The CDR3 spans 16 residues. The germline gives CDR1 SGHTA, CDR2 FQGNSA. CDR3 loop: CASSLGGGGNLKTQYF. The CDR3 DNA is TGTGCCAGCAGCTTAGGGGGCGGGGGCAACCTGAAGACCCAGTACTTC.

This chain uses TRBV20-1 with TRBJ2-7; maybe TRBD2 (6 bases). The length of the CDR3 is 14 residues. The V end was cut by 1 base, the J end by 2 bases, with 12 bases between. Germline V gene sequence: CDR1 DFQATT, CDR2 SNEGSKA (reference sequence). CDR3 region: CSARVRDSPYEQYF. The DNA of the CDR3 is TGCAGTGCTAGAGTCCGGGACTCCCCCTACGAGCAGTACTTC.

J is TRBJ1-2 and V is TRBV13, with D possibly matching TRBD1 (5 bases). Trimming took 3 bases from V and 3 from J, leaving 14 bases between them. Germline loops: CDR1 PRHDT, CDR2 FYEKMQ (reference sequence). The length of the CDR3 is 15 residues. CDR3 bases: TGTGCCAGCAGCTTCCTTAATCCGGGACACTATGGCTACACCTTC. It codes for CASSFLNPGHYGYTF.